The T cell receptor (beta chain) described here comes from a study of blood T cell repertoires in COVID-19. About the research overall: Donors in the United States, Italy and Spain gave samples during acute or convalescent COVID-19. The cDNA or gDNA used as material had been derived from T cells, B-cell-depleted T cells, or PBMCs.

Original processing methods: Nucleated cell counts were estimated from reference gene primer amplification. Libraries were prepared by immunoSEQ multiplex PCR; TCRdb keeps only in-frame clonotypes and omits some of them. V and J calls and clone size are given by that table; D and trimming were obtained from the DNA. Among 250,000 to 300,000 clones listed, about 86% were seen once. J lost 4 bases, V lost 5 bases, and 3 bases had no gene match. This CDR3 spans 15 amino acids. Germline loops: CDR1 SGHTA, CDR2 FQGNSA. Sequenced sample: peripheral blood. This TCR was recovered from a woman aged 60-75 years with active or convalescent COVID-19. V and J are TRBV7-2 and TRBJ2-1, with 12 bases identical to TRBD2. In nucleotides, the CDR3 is TGTGCCAGCAGCCAACTAGCGGGGGGATACAATGAGCAGTTCTTC. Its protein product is CASSQLAGGYNEQFF. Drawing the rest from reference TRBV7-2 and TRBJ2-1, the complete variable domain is GAGVSQSPSNKVTEKGKDVELRCDPISGHTALYWYRQSLGQGLEFLIYFQGNSAPDKSGLPSDRFSAERTGGSVSTLTIQRTQQEDSAVYLCASSQLAGGYNEQFFGPGTRLTVL.